The T cell receptor beta chain under discussion was sequenced for a study of PD-L1 blockade in urothelial cancer. The overall study: Male patients with bladder-origin urothelial cancer numbered about 90% of the roughly 29. Each participant's history included 0 to 3 prior chemotherapy regimens. Notes on the study in general: Better survival was predicted when blood TCR clonality before treatment fell below the median.

Time point meaning: pretreatment peripheral blood. All patients handed over anywhere from 1 to 8 samples, pretreatment and on-treatment. As concerns this clone: Its cognate antigen is unknown.

Here immunoSEQ multiplex PCR was the method, and the copy in TCRdb shows in-frame clones only, minus some. The repertoire holds about 79,000 clones, with around four fifths as singletons. The clonotype comes from a man between 40 and 49 years old with urothelial cancer. Sequencing used PBMCs, obtained around atezolizumab (anti-PD-L1) treatment.

The CDR3 coding sequence is TGTGCCAGCAGCTTGCGCGCCCGGGAGTCAGATACGCAGTATTTT. It specifies CASSLRARESDTQYF. The V and J genes are TRBV7-3 and TRBJ2-3; tentative D call: TRBD2 (6 bases). From germline, CDR1 is SGHTA and CDR2 FQGTGA. This CDR3 comprises 15 residues. V dropped 3 bases and J dropped 4 bases, with 14 bases sitting between them. Filled out from reference TRBV7-3 and TRBJ2-3, the complete variable domain reads GAGVSQTPSNKVTEKGKYVELRCDPISGHTALYWYRQSLGQGPEFLIYFQGTGAADDSGLPNDRFFAVRPEGSVSTLKIQRTERGDSAVYLCASSLRARESDTQYFGPGTRLTVL.